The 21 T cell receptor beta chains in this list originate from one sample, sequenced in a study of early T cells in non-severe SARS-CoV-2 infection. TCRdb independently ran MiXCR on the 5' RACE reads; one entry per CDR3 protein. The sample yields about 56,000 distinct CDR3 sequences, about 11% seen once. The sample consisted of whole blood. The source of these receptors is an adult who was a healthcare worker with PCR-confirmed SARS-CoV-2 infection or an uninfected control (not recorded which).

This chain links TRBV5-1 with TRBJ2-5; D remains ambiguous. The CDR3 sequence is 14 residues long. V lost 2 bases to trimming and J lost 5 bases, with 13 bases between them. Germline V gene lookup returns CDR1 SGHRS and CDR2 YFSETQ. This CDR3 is CASSLMDGSETQYF. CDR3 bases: TGCGCCAGCAGCTTAATGGACGGTAGTGAGACCCAGTACTTC.

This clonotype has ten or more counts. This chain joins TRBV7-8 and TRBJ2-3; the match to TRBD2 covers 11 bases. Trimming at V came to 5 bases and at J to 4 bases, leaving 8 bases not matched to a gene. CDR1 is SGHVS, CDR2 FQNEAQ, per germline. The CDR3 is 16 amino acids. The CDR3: CASSPLGSGRADTQYF. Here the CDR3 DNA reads TGTGCCAGCAGCCCCTTGGGTAGCGGGAGGGCAGATACGCAGTATTTT.

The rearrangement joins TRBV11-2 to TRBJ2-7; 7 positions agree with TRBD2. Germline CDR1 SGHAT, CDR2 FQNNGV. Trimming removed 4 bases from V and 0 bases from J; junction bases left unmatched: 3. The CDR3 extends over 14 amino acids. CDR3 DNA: TGTGCCAGCAGCTCGAGCGGGGCCTCCTACGAGCAGTACTTC. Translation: CASSSSGASYEQYF.

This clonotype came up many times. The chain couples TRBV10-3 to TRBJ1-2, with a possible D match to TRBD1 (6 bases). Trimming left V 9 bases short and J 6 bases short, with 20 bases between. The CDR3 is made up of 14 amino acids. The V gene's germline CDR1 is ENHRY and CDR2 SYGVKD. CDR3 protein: CAITYDDRRDGYTF. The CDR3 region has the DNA TGTGCCATAACTTATGACGACAGGAGGGATGGCTACACCTTC.

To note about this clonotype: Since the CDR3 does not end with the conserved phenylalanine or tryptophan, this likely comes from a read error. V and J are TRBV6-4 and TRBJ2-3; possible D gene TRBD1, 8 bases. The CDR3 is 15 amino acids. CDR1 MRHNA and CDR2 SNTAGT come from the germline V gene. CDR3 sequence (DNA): TGTACCAGCAGTGAAGGACAGGGAGGGACAGATACGCAGTATTCT. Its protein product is CTSSEGQGGTDTQYS.

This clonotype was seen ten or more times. In DNA form, the CDR3 reads TGCGCCAGCAGCCCCGTGACATCGGACGGGACTGAAGCTTTCTTT. This gives the protein CASSPVTSDGTEAFF. The rearrangement joins TRBV5-1 to TRBJ1-1; D gene uncertain. Germline CDR1 reads SGHRS; CDR2 reads YFSETQ. Trimming removed 4 bases at V and 5 bases at J, with 18 bases between. The CDR3 length is 15 residues.

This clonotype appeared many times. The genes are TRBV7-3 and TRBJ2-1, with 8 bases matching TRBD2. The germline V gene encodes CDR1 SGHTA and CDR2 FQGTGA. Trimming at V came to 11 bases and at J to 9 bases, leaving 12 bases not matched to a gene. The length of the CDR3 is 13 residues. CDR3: CASGREVEGEQFF. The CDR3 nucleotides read TGTGCCTCCGGGCGGGAGGTGGAAGGTGAGCAGTTCTTC.

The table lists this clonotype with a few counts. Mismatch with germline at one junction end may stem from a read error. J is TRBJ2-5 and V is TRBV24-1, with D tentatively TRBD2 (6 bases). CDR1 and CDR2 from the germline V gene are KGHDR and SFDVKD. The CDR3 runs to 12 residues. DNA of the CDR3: TGTGCCTCCAGCGGGTTCGGAGAGACCCAGTACTTC. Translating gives CASSGFGETQYF.

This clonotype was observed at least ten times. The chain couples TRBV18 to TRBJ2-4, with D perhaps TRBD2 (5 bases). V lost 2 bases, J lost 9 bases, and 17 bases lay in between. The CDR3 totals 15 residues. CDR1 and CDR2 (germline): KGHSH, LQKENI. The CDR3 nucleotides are TGTGCCAGCTCACCATTCCCTGAACCAGAGGGCATTCAGTACTTC. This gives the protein CASSPFPEPEGIQYF.

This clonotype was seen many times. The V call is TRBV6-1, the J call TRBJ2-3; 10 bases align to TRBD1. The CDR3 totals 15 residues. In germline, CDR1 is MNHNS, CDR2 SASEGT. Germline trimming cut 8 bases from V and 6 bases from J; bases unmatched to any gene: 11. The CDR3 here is CASATGTGVSDTQYF. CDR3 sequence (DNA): TGTGCCAGCGCAACCGGGACAGGGGTTTCGGATACGCAGTATTTT.

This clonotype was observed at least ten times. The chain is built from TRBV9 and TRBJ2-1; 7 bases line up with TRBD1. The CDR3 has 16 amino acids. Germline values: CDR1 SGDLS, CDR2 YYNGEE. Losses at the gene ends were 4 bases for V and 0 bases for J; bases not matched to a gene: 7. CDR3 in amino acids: CASSTRPGGSYNEQFF. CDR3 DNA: TGTGCCAGCAGCACCCGTCCAGGGGGCTCCTACAATGAGCAGTTCTTC.

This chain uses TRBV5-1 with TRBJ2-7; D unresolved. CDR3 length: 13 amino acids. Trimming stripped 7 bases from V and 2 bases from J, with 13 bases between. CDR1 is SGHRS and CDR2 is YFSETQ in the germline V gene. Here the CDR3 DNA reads TGCGCCAGCTCCCTAGGAAGGACCTACGAGCAGTACTTC. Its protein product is CASSLGRTYEQYF.

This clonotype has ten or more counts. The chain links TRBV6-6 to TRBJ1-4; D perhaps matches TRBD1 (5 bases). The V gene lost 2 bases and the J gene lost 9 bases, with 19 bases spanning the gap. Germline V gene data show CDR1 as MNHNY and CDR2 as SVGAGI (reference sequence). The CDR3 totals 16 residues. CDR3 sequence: CASSYPGTPPEKKLFF. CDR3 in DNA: TGTGCCAGCAGTTACCCTGGGACGCCCCCAGAGAAAAAACTGTTTTTT.

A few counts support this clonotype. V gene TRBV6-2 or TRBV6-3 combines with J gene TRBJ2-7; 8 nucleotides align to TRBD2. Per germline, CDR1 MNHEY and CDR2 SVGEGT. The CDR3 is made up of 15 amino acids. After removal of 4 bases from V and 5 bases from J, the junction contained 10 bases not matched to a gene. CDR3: CASSSGGESGDEQYF. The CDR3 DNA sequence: TGTGCCAGCAGTTCGGGGGGGGAGTCCGGCGACGAGCAGTACTTC.

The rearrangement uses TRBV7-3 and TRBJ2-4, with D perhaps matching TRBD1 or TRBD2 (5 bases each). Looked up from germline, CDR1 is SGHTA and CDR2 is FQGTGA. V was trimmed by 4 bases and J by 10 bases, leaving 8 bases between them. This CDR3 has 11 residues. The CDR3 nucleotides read TGTGCCAGCAGCTCCGGGACGATTCAGTACTTC. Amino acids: CASSSGTIQYF.

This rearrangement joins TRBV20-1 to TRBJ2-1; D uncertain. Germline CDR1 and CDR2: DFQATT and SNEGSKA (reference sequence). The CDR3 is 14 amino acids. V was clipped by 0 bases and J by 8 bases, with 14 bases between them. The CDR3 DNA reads TGCAGTGCTAGAGATCCCGGTCCCGTCGATGAGCAGTTCTTC. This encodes CSARDPGPVDEQFF.

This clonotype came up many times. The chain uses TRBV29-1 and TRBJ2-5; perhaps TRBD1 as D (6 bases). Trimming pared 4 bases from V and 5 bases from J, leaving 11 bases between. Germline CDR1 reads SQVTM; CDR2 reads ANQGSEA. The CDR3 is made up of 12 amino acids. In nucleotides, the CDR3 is TGCAGCGTTGGGGGGCAGGGCGAGACCCAGTACTTC. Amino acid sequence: CSVGGQGETQYF.

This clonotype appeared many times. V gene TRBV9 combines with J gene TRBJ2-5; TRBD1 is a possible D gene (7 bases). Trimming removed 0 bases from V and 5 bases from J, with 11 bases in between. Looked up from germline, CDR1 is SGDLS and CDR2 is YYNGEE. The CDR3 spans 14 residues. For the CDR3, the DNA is TGTGCCAGCAGCGTAGACCCAGGGGGGGAGACCCAGTACTTC. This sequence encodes CASSVDPGGETQYF.

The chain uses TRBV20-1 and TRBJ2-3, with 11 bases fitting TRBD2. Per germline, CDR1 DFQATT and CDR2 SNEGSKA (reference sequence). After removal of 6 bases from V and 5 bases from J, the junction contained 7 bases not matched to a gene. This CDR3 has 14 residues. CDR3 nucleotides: TGCAGTGCCCCAGGGCTAGCGGGAGGAGATACGCAGTATTTT. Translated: CSAPGLAGGDTQYF.

The CDR3, as DNA: TGTGCCAGCAGTGGCAGGCCGGCCACTGGAAACACCATATATTTT. Translated: CASSGRPATGNTIYF. V and J are TRBV12-3 or TRBV12-4 and TRBJ1-3; D is unresolved. The CDR3 totals 15 residues. Trimming took 5 bases from V and 2 from J, leaving 13 bases between them.

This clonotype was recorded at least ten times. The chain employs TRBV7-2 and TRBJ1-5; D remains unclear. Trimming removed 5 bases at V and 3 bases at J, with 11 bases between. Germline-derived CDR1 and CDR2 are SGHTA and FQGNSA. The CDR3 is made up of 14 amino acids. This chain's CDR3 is CASSESRANQPQHF. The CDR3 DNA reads TGTGCCAGCAGCGAATCACGCGCCAATCAGCCCCAGCATTTT.